These 30 T cell receptor beta chains came from one sample sequenced in a study of beta chain features in type 1 diabetes. cDNA synthesis used the whole RNA isolate, giving expressed TCRB sequences. Profiled with immunoSEQ multiplex PCR; TCRdb holds only in-frame clones, not every one. The data hold 450,000 or so clones, with around 10% observed a single time. Sequencing input: naive CD4+ T cells from blood. These receptors came from a woman under 30 in good health.

The chain carries TRBV29-1 and TRBJ2-7; D possibly corresponds to TRBD1 (6 bases). The CDR3 is 14 residues long. V lost 0 bases and J 4 bases, leaving 13 bases between the germline ends. Germline V gives CDR1 SQVTM, CDR2 ANQGSEA. CDR3 bases: TGCAGCGTTGAAGATCATCTGAGGGGGTACGAGCAGTACTTC. Protein: CSVEDHLRGYEQYF.

This clone was observed a handful of times. This sequence joins TRBV28 and TRBJ2-1, with TRBD1 matching over 9 bases. This CDR3 is built from 16 residues. After removal of 6 bases from V and 9 bases from J, the junction contained 15 bases not matched to a gene. Looked up from germline, CDR1 is MDHEN and CDR2 is SYDVKM. The CDR3 spells CASSQPGQGGIGEQFF. In DNA form, the CDR3 reads TGTGCCAGCAGCCAACCGGGACAGGGAGGGATCGGTGAGCAGTTCTTC. The full variable domain, rest sourced from reference TRBV28 and TRBJ2-1, is DVKVTQSSRYLVKRTGEKVFLECVQDMDHENMFWYRQDPGLGLRLIYFSYDVKMKEKGDIPEGYSVSREKKERFSLILESASTNQTSMYLCASSQPGQGGIGEQFFGPGTRLTVL.

Regarding this clone: The conserved phenylalanine or tryptophan normally closing the CDR3 is absent here, so this likely arose from a read error. Because the CDR3's place on the DNA is in doubt, the DNA is left out and the CDR3 is given as listed by TCRdb. V usage is TRBV19 and J usage is TRBJ1-1. Counting both end residues, the CDR3 totals 8 amino acids. Germline V gives CDR1 LNHDA, CDR2 SQIVND (reference sequence). CDR3 protein: CASSIVTV.

This clone was seen a few times. A read error may produce the germline difference seen at one junction end. V is TRBV7-9 and J is TRBJ2-2; D remains unclear. Germline V CDR1 and CDR2: SEHNR, FQNEAQ (reference sequence). The CDR3 loop spans 8 amino acids. The CDR3 sequence is CASSPQLF. The DNA of the CDR3 is TGTGCCAGCAGCCCCCAGCTTTTT.

The chain has TRBV9 and TRBJ1-5; TRBD1 might be the D (6 bases). Germline V lookup: CDR1 SGDLS, CDR2 YYNGEE. Trimming took off 4 bases at V and 8 bases at J, with 22 bases between the two ends. The CDR3 contains 16 residues. CDR3 amino acids: CASSLGGGADREPQHF. As DNA, the CDR3 is TGTGCCAGCAGCCTCGGGGGGGGCGCTGATAGGGAGCCCCAGCATTTT.

This clone occurred a few times. The V call is TRBV9, the J call TRBJ2-3, with D maybe TRBD2 (5 bases). V lost 0 bases and J lost 6, with 8 bases in between. The CDR3 spans 13 residues. Germline lookup yields CDR1 SGDLS and CDR2 YYNGEE. In DNA form, the CDR3 reads TGTGCCAGCAGCGTAGCGGGGTGGGATACGCAGTATTTT. Translating gives CASSVAGWDTQYF.

The chain uses TRBV7-2 and TRBJ2-3, with D unresolved. The CDR3 has 15 residues. V was clipped by 1 base and J by 5 bases, with 13 bases between them. Germline loops: CDR1 SGHTA, CDR2 FQGNSA. The CDR3 sequence is CASSLVDRLGDTQYF. For the CDR3, the DNA is TGTGCCAGCAGCTTAGTCGATCGGCTGGGAGATACGCAGTATTTT.

This clone was seen a few times. The genes are TRBV30 and TRBJ1-4; D not resolved. Trimming cost V 3 bases and J 8 bases, with 10 bases left between them. CDR1 is GTSNPN and CDR2 is SVGIG in the germline V gene (reference sequence). The CDR3 is 12 residues long. The CDR3 protein is CAWRVRGEKLFF. The CDR3 DNA reads TGTGCCTGGAGGGTACGAGGGGAAAAACTGTTTTTT.

This clone was picked up a small number of times. The sample has other DNA sequences that encode this CDR3 too. The J gene is TRBJ2-1, the V gene TRBV20-1; no firm D call. The CDR3 consists of 11 residues. V dropped 3 bases and J dropped 7 bases, with 7 bases sitting between them. Per germline, CDR1 DFQATT and CDR2 SNEGSKA (reference sequence). CDR3 sequence (DNA): TGCAGTGCTAGGTCCCGTAATGAGCAGTTCTTC. It specifies CSARSRNEQFF.

This clone appeared a few times. The genes are TRBV27 and TRBJ2-7; a possible D gene is TRBD1 (5 bases). The germline V gene encodes CDR1 MNHEY and CDR2 SMNVEV (reference sequence). This CDR3 region has 14 residues. The ends were cut back, 6 bases at V and 5 bases at J, with 17 bases in the middle. CDR3 in DNA: TGTGCCAGCAGGGCCTCGTGGCAGGGCCACGAGCAGTACGTC. Residues: CASRASWQGHEQYV.

About this clone: Other nucleotide sequences in the sample specify the same CDR3. The chain employs TRBV5-6 and TRBJ2-5; no reliable D call. This CDR3 region has 11 residues. V shed 1 base and J shed 5 bases, with 3 bases lying between them. Germline loops: CDR1 SGHDT, CDR2 YYEEEE. The DNA of the CDR3 is TGTGCCAGCAGCTTGACCGAGACCCAGTACTTC. It is translated as CASSLTETQYF.

The table lists this clone with a few counts. Additional DNA sequences in this sample encode the identical CDR3. CDR3 nucleotide sequence: TGTGCCAGCTCACCACGGACCACAGATACGCAGTATTTT. Its protein is CASSPRTTDTQYF. The chain combines TRBV18 with TRBJ2-3; D is undetermined. Germline lookup yields CDR1 KGHSH and CDR2 LQKENI. Deletions cut 1 base from V and 2 bases from J, with 4 bases between. There are 13 residues in the CDR3.

The V call is TRBV19, the J call TRBJ1-1, with D uncertain. Looked up from germline, CDR1 is LNHDA and CDR2 is SQIVND (reference sequence). The CDR3 is 13 amino acids. V was trimmed by 5 bases and J by 0 bases, leaving 7 bases between them. CDR3 region: CASSWQLNTEAFF. The DNA of the CDR3 is TGTGCCAGTAGTTGGCAGCTGAACACTGAAGCTTTCTTT.

The sample holds a few counts of this clone. The CDR3: CASSPRAADNSPLHF. CDR3 DNA sequence: TGTGCCAGCAGTCCCCGGGCCGCGGATAATTCACCCCTCCACTTT. This rearrangement joins TRBV28 to TRBJ1-6; no definite D call. CDR1 is MDHEN and CDR2 is SYDVKM in the germline V gene. The CDR3 extends over 15 amino acids. Between the trimmed V and J ends, which lost 5 bases and 5 bases, there was a span of 13 bases.

CDR3 nucleotides: TGTGCCAGCAGCGTCAAACTAGCGGGAGGGTTAGATACGCAGTATTTT. Protein sequence: CASSVKLAGGLDTQYF. This chain joins TRBV9 and TRBJ2-3, with 13 bases identical to TRBD2. Germline loops: CDR1 SGDLS, CDR2 YYNGEE. Trimming removed 2 bases from V and 5 bases from J; junction bases left unmatched: 5. The CDR3 spans 16 residues.

This clone was counted only a few times. The rearrangement joins TRBV7-9 to TRBJ2-3; TRBD1 aligns across 7 bases. V shed 6 bases, J shed 4 bases, and the junction held 10 bases outside the gene matches. CDR3 length equals 15 residues. The germline CDR1 and CDR2 sequences are SEHNR and FQNEAQ (reference sequence). CDR3 nucleotides: TGTGCCAGCAGGCGTACAGGGGTCGGAGCAGATACGCAGTATTTT. This gives the protein CASRRTGVGADTQYF.

This sequence joins TRBV5-1 and TRBJ2-3, with D perhaps TRBD1 (6 bases). The CDR3 extends over 15 amino acids. Germline assignment: CDR1 SGHRS and CDR2 YFSETQ. Trimming removed 4 bases from V and 10 bases from J, with 22 bases in between. CDR3 protein: CASSIAPTGPEAQYF. The CDR3 region has the DNA TGCGCCAGCAGCATTGCCCCAACAGGGCCAGAGGCGCAGTATTTT.

The table lists this clone with a few counts. V gene TRBV7-2 combines with J gene TRBJ2-7; D may be TRBD1 (6 bases). V was clipped by 2 bases and J by 6 bases, with 11 bases between them. CDR1 SGHTA and CDR2 FQGNSA come from the germline V gene. The CDR3 contains 13 residues. CDR3 amino acids: CASSLIPRGEQYF. The CDR3 coding sequence is TGTGCCAGCAGCTTAATCCCCAGGGGCGAGCAGTACTTC. Variable domain in full (rest from reference TRBV7-2 and TRBJ2-7): GAGVSQSPSNKVTEKGKDVELRCDPISGHTALYWYRQSLGQGLEFLIYFQGNSAPDKSGLPSDRFSAERTGGSVSTLTIQRTQQEDSAVYLCASSLIPRGEQYFGPGTRLTVT.

In this sample, this clone turned up a few times. The chain employs TRBV5-1 and TRBJ1-1, with D unclear. Germline V gene data show CDR1 as SGHRS and CDR2 as YFSETQ. V was trimmed by 0 bases and J by 5 bases, leaving 8 bases between them. This CDR3 is built from 13 residues. CDR3 amino acids: CASSLVVTTEAFF. In DNA, the CDR3 is TGCGCCAGCAGCTTGGTGGTTACTACTGAAGCTTTCTTT.

This clone was observed a handful of times. The chain uses TRBV5-1 and TRBJ2-3; D may be TRBD1 (7 bases). CDR1 is SGHRS and CDR2 is YFSETQ in the germline V gene. V was shortened by 0 bases and J by 6 bases, with 11 bases between the two germline ends. This CDR3 spans 14 amino acids. This CDR3 is CASSLVPGGDTQYF. The CDR3 DNA follows: TGCGCCAGCAGCTTGGTGCCAGGGGGGGATACGCAGTATTTT.

This clone appeared a few times. The rearrangement links TRBV7-9 to TRBJ2-5; 9 nucleotides line up with TRBD2. V lost 5 bases and J lost 3; bases outside the gene matches: 13. The CDR3 covers 17 residues. Germline V CDR1 and CDR2: SEHNR, FQNEAQ (reference sequence). CDR3 amino acids: CASSPITRLAAEETQYF. CDR3 DNA: TGTGCCAGCAGCCCGATAACTCGACTAGCGGCAGAAGAGACCCAGTACTTC.

The chain combines TRBV19 with TRBJ2-7; 8 bases align to TRBD2. Germline V gene sequence: CDR1 LNHDA, CDR2 SQIVND (reference sequence). The V and J ends lost 0 bases and 0 bases, in that order; junction bases with no gene match: 4. This CDR3 is built from 16 residues. The CDR3 nucleotides read TGTGCCAGTAGTATAGATGTGCGGGAGGACTCCTACGAGCAGTACTTC. This codes for CASSIDVREDSYEQYF.

This chain joins TRBV7-2 and TRBJ2-7; 11 bases map to TRBD2. Germline assignment: CDR1 SGHTA and CDR2 FQGNSA. The CDR3 sequence is 15 residues long. The J segment lost 3 bases and the V segment lost 5 bases, leaving 6 bases of the junction unmatched. CDR3 protein: CASSVSLAGGYEQYV. CDR3 in DNA: TGTGCCAGCAGCGTCTCCCTAGCGGGGGGCTACGAGCAGTACGTC.

This sequence joins TRBV7-8 and TRBJ2-1; 11 bases are shared with TRBD2. Germline-derived CDR1 and CDR2 are SGHVS and FQNEAQ. The V and J ends lost 5 bases and 1 base, in that order; junction bases with no gene match: 7. The CDR3 sequence is 17 residues long. Here the CDR3 reads CASSVTSGSVSYNEQFF. In DNA form, the CDR3 reads TGTGCCAGCAGCGTTACTAGCGGGAGTGTGTCCTACAATGAGCAGTTCTTC.

V and J are TRBV11-3 and TRBJ2-5; TRBD2 matches 10 bases. Germline CDR1 and CDR2: SGHNT and YENEEA. CDR3 length equals 14 residues. With 4 bases clipped from V and 3 bases from J, the junction kept 2 bases outside the gene matches. The DNA of the CDR3 is TGTGCCAGCAGCTCCGGACTAGCGGAAGAGACCCAGTACTTC. Residues: CASSSGLAEETQYF.

V usage is TRBV7-2 and J usage is TRBJ2-7; a possible D gene is TRBD1 (5 bases). Germline V gene data show CDR1 as SGHTA and CDR2 as FQGNSA. V lost 4 bases to trimming and J lost 4 bases, with 20 bases between them. This CDR3 is 16 amino acids long. DNA of the CDR3: TGTGCCAGCAGCTCCAAACCGGACGGACAACAATACGAGCAGTACTTC. Protein product: CASSSKPDGQQYEQYF.

The rearrangement links TRBV5-1 to TRBJ1-4; perhaps TRBD1 as D (6 bases). This CDR3 has 14 residues. V lost 2 bases, J lost 6 bases, and 11 bases lay in between. Germline CDR1 is SGHRS and CDR2 is YFSETQ. The CDR3 protein is CASSFSGEDEKLFF. DNA for the CDR3: TGCGCCAGCAGCTTTTCAGGGGAAGATGAAAAACTGTTTTTT.

V gene TRBV27 combines with J gene TRBJ2-5, with 10 bases lining up with TRBD2. The trim removed 5 bases at V and 7 bases at J, leaving 7 bases unmatched. Germline lookup yields CDR1 MNHEY and CDR2 SMNVEV (reference sequence). The CDR3 is 14 amino acids. The CDR3 is CASSTLAGVRTQYF. The CDR3 DNA follows: TGTGCCAGCAGTACCCTAGCGGGGGTCCGGACCCAGTACTTC.

The chain combines TRBV4-3 with TRBJ1-3; TRBD1 is a possible D gene (6 bases). V was trimmed by 0 bases and J by 8 bases, leaving 11 bases between them. The CDR3 runs 14 residues. Germline CDR1 is LGHNA and CDR2 is YSLEER. Here the CDR3 DNA reads TGCGCCAGCAGCCAAGATACAGGGAGGGACACCATATATTTT. It specifies CASSQDTGRDTIYF.

This clone has a handful of counts. V is TRBV29-1 and J is TRBJ1-1; D is perhaps TRBD1 (6 bases). V was shortened by 7 bases and J by 1 base, with 10 bases between the two germline ends. The germline V gene has CDR1 SQVTM and CDR2 ANQGSEA. This CDR3 spans 12 amino acids. The CDR3 DNA reads as TGCAGCGCGGGACATTCGAACACTGAAGCTTTCTTT. Translation: CSAGHSNTEAFF.